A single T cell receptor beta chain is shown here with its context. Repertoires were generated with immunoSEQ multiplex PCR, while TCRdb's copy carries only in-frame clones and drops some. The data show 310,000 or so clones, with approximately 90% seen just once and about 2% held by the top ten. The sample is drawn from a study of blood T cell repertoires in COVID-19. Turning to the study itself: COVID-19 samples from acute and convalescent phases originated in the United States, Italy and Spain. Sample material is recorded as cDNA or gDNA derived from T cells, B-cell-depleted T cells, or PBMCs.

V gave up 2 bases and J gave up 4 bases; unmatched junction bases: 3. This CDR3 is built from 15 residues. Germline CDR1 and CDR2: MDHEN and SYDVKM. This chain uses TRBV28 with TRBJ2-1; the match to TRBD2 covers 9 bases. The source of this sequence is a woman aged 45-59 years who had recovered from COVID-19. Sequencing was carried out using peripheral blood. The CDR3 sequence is CASSLAGGPYNEQFF. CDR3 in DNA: TGTGCCAGCAGTTTAGCGGGAGGGCCGTACAATGAGCAGTTCTTC.